This paragraph reports one T cell receptor (beta chain). Its antigen is currently not known. No much larger clone exists at a distance of one base, and base qualities are not known. Library preparation used the immunoSEQ multiplex PCR assay. This immuneACCESS table, as held by TCRdb, lists in-frame sequences with V and J called but not all clones. Of the missing ones, under half trace to an unresolved V gene in checked studies; the others have no known cause. Across this sample there are about 48,000 clones, with 75% to 90% seen only once. Less than 20% of the sample goes to the ten largest clones. This record comes from a study of radiotherapy plus CTLA-4 blockade in lung cancer (dated by TCRdb to the late 2010s). A note on the overall study: Objective responses occurred in roughly a sixth of enrolled patients, and over 30% achieved disease control. The paper as a whole reports these results and caveats: After treatment with radiotherapy and ipilimumab, TCR clones that originated in tumors expanded in peripheral blood. Increased serum interferon-beta after radiation, together with early dynamic changes in blood T cell clones, were reported to be the strongest predictors of response.

The germline V gene supplies CDR1 MNHNS and CDR2 SASEGT. Trimming takes 7 bases off V and 3 bases off J; junction bases not matched to a gene: 9. Its CDR3 holds 14 amino acids, cysteine through phenylalanine. CDR3 DNA only is kept here, 42 bases in frame from base 1. In this study, focal radiation therapy paired with CTLA-4 blockade (ipilimumab) was tested in patients who had chemo-refractory metastatic non-small-cell lung cancer. The receptor was derived from a human donor with non-small cell lung cancer that progressed on radiotherapy plus ipilimumab. Some clones in this sample may be carry-over from other donors' samples. The source material was peripheral blood, sampled from a patient treated with radiotherapy plus ipilimumab. The receptor chain draws on TRBV6-1 and TRBJ2-7, and 7 junction bases match TRBD1. The bases are TGTGCCAGCATCCCCGGGACAGAATACTACGAGCAGTACTTC. Its protein is CASIPGTEYYEQYF.